Sequencing of this T cell receptor (beta chain) was carried out in a study of blood T cell repertoires in COVID-19. Study in general: Donors in the United States, Italy and Spain gave samples during acute or convalescent COVID-19.

J gave up 2 bases and V 5 bases, and 25 bases lay outside the gene matches. Germline CDR1 MNHNY, CDR2 SVGAGI (reference sequence). The CDR3 covers 21 residues. Produced via immunoSEQ multiplex PCR; TCRdb's table is partial and in-frame only. The data contain about 140,000 clones, under 85% of them singletons. The origin of this receptor is a human donor in a cohort sampled during active COVID-19. The V and J genes are TRBV6-6 and TRBJ1-2, with 8 bases fitting TRBD1. The sample consisted of peripheral blood. The CDR3 loop reads CASSRRRVAGTGDGPNYGYTF. The CDR3 DNA follows: TGTGCCAGCAGTCGAAGACGGGTTGCCGGGACAGGAGATGGGCCGAACTATGGCTACACCTTC.